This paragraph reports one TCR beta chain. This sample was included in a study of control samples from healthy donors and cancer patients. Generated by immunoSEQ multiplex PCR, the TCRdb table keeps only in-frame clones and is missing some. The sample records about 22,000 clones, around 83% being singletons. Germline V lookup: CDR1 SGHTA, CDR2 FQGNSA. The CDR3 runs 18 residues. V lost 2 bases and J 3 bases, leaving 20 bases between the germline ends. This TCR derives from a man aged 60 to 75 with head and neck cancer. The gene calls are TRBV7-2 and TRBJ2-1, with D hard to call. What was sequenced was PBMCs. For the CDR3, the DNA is TGTGCCAGCAGCTTAAGATGGTGGCGGACGTGGGACTACAATGAGCAGTTCTTC. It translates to CASSLRWWRTWDYNEQFF.